Given below is one T cell receptor beta chain in context. The CDR3 is 15 residues long. Germline V gives CDR1 MNHEY, CDR2 SVGEGT. The V and J ends lost 5 bases and 4 bases respectively, with 17 bases between them. This sample is drawn from a study of blood T cell repertoires in COVID-19. Looking at the study overall: There were acute and convalescent COVID-19 samples, and they came from the United States, Italy and Spain. Sample material is recorded as cDNA or gDNA derived from T cells, B-cell-depleted T cells, or PBMCs.

Original methodology: For nucleated cells, counts were estimated from reference gene primer amplification. The assay was immunoSEQ multiplex PCR, and TCRdb's table has in-frame clones only and misses some. V and J calls and clone size follow that table, whereas D and trimming were derived from the DNA. The table shows 200,000 to 250,000 clones, with 80% to 90% occurring only once. The material sequenced was peripheral blood. This receptor was identified in a woman of 80 years or more with active or convalescent COVID-19. This chain links TRBV6-2 or TRBV6-3 with TRBJ1-2, with D possibly TRBD1 on 5 matching bases. The CDR3 loop reads CASSRAGGSGYGYTF. The DNA for the CDR3 is TGTGCCAGCAGTAGGGCGGGGGGGAGCGGCTATGGCTACACCTTC.